Sequencing of this TCR beta chain was carried out in a study of blood T cell repertoires in COVID-19. Study details: The analysed material was cDNA or gDNA that came from T cells, B-cell-depleted T cells, or PBMCs.

The CDR3 runs 14 residues. CDR1 is MNHEY and CDR2 is SVGEGT in the germline V gene. V was clipped by 5 bases and J by 5 bases, with 15 bases between them. The authors' processing: Reference gene primer amplification yielded estimated nucleated cell counts. Measured with immunoSEQ multiplex PCR; TCRdb has only the in-frame clones, and not every one. D and trimming were read from the DNA, whereas the V and J calls and clone size are those reported in that table. The profile shows 85,000 to 100,000 clones, more than 80% of them singletons. The chain joins TRBV6-2 or TRBV6-3 to TRBJ1-1; no clear D. The sample was peripheral blood. The clonotype originates from a human donor in a cohort sampled during active COVID-19. This CDR3 reads CASSDFGEWTEAFF. CDR3 coding DNA: TGTGCCAGCAGTGACTTCGGGGAGTGGACTGAAGCTTTCTTT.